This T cell receptor (beta chain) is from a study of control samples from healthy donors and cancer patients. The length of the CDR3 is 14 residues. In germline, CDR1 is KGHDR, CDR2 SFDVKD. Trimming removed 3 bases at V and 4 bases at J, with 12 bases between. Profiled with immunoSEQ multiplex PCR; TCRdb holds only in-frame clones, not every one. The sample shows about 140,000 clones, 80% to 95% of them seen only once. V gene TRBV24-1 combines with J gene TRBJ2-7; perhaps D is TRBD1 or TRBD2 (6 bases each). The sequence was obtained from a man aged 25-45 years in good health. Sequencing input: blood. CDR3 residues: CATSDKGGQYEQYF. As DNA, the CDR3 is TGTGCCACCAGTGATAAGGGGGGCCAGTACGAGCAGTACTTC.